Shown below are 28 T cell receptor beta chains from a single sample sequenced in a study of T cell repertoires in ileal Crohn's disease. Here immunoSEQ multiplex PCR was the method, and the copy in TCRdb shows in-frame clones only, minus some. Among approximately 14,000 clones listed, roughly 87% were seen once. Sequenced sample: ileal tissue. The receptors shown here come from an adult with Crohn's disease.

The chain is built from TRBV2 and TRBJ2-6, with a weak D call TRBD2 (5 bases). Germline V lookup: CDR1 SNHLY, CDR2 FYNNEI. The V gene lost 3 bases and the J gene lost 0 bases, with 21 bases spanning the gap. This CDR3 has 20 residues. The CDR3 sequence is CASSDGLHGLGSSGANVLTF. CDR3 DNA sequence: TGTGCCAGCAGTGACGGTTTGCATGGTTTGGGGAGCTCTGGGGCCAACGTCCTGACTTTC.

The chain uses TRBV6-5 and TRBJ1-1; maybe TRBD1 (6 bases). The CDR3 contains 13 residues. Germline CDR1 is MNHEY and CDR2 is SVGAGI. With 3 bases removed from V and 4 bases from J, the gap between germline ends came to 9 bases. The CDR3 spells CASSYIGGTEAFF. The DNA for the CDR3 is TGTGCCAGCAGTTATATAGGGGGCACTGAAGCTTTCTTT.

CDR3: CASNIHRDTQYF. Written as DNA, the CDR3 is TGTGCCAGCAATATCCACAGGGATACGCAGTATTTT. The rearrangement links TRBV6-5 to TRBJ2-3; D may be TRBD1 (5 bases). The germline V and J ends were trimmed by 7 bases and 6 bases, with 11 bases remaining between them. The CDR3 consists of 12 residues. Germline V lookup: CDR1 MNHEY, CDR2 SVGAGI.

The chain carries TRBV19 and TRBJ1-1, with 7 nucleotides matching TRBD1. V dropped 6 bases and J dropped 1; count of bases not matched to a gene: 5. CDR1 is LNHDA and CDR2 is SQIVND in the germline V gene (reference sequence). This CDR3 has 14 amino acids. The CDR3 region has the DNA TGTGCCAGTAGCTACGGGACAGCGAACACTGAAGCTTTCTTT. Its translation is CASSYGTANTEAFF.

The chain employs TRBV2 and TRBJ1-5; 8 nucleotides line up with TRBD1. This CDR3 comprises 14 residues. V was pared by 6 bases and J by 4 bases, with 5 bases of the junction left unmatched. Germline CDR1 and CDR2: SNHLY and FYNNEI. CDR3 nucleotides: TGTGCCAGCAGGAAGACAGGGGTGAATCAGCCCCAGCATTTT. Translated: CASRKTGVNQPQHF. The full variable domain, with the rest looked up from reference TRBV2 and TRBJ1-5, is EPEVTQTPSHQVTQMGQEVILRCVPISNHLYFYWYRQILGQKVEFLVSFYNNEISEKSEIFDDQFSVERPDGSNFTLKIRSTKLEDSAMYFCASRKTGVNQPQHFGDGTRLSIL.

The rearrangement joins TRBV19 to TRBJ2-5; 8 positions match TRBD2. V shed 8 bases, J shed 5 bases, and the junction held 7 bases outside the gene matches. CDR1 and CDR2 (germline): LNHDA, SQIVND (reference sequence). CDR3 size: 13 residues. CDR3: CASSLAGTETQYF. The CDR3 DNA reads as TGTGCCAGTTCCTTAGCGGGGACGGAGACCCAGTACTTC.

This clone occurred a few times. The chain employs TRBV10-3 and TRBJ1-2; TRBD1 aligns across 8 bases. Germline CDR1 is ENHRY and CDR2 is SYGVKD. The CDR3 extends over 17 amino acids. The trim removed 0 bases at V and 5 bases at J, leaving 11 bases unmatched. CDR3 in amino acids: CAISESTGESPLYGYTF. In nucleotides, the CDR3 is TGTGCCATCAGTGAGTCGACAGGGGAATCACCCCTATATGGCTACACCTTC.

Turning to this clone: An end of the junction does not agree with germline; a read error may underlie this. The J gene is TRBJ2-2, the V gene TRBV29-1; 8 positions match TRBD1. The CDR3 is 13 residues long. Germline V CDR1 and CDR2: SQVTM, ANQGSEA. The CDR3, as DNA: TGCAGCGTGGAAGGGACAGGCCCCGGGGAGCTGTTTTTT. It is translated as CSVEGTGPGELFF.

V and J are TRBV5-1 and TRBJ2-2; no clear D. Germline V gives CDR1 SGHRS, CDR2 YFSETQ. This CDR3 region has 12 residues. V lost 2 bases to trimming and J lost 8 bases, with 7 bases between them. The CDR3 sequence: CASSLARGELFF. CDR3 DNA: TGCGCCAGCAGCTTAGCTAGGGGGGAGCTGTTTTTT.

The V gene is TRBV4-2, the J gene TRBJ2-5, with 11 bases lining up with TRBD2. V gave up 4 bases and J gave up 5 bases; unmatched junction bases: 15. The length of the CDR3 is 18 residues. In germline, CDR1 is LGHNA, CDR2 YNFKEQ. The CDR3 here is CASSPLRVSGGAEETQYF. Here the CDR3 DNA reads TGTGCCAGCAGCCCCCTTCGGGTTAGCGGGGGGGCAGAGGAGACCCAGTACTTC.

The chain employs TRBV7-6 and TRBJ1-2; tentative D call: TRBD1 (6 bases). Trimming shortened V by 5 bases and J by 4 bases, and 20 bases separated the two germline ends. CDR1 and CDR2 from the germline V gene are SGHVS and FNYEAQ. There are 16 residues in the CDR3. In DNA, the CDR3 is TGTGCCAGCAGCCCCGCGACAGGTTTAGACCTCTATGGCTACACCTTC. It is translated as CASSPATGLDLYGYTF.

The chain is built from TRBV29-1 and TRBJ1-4; D perhaps matches TRBD1 (5 bases). Trimming took off 5 bases at V and 3 bases at J, with 7 bases between the two ends. Germline V gene sequence: CDR1 SQVTM, CDR2 ANQGSEA. CDR3 length: 12 amino acids. CDR3 coding DNA: TGCAGCGTTAGACAGCCTAATGAAAAACTGTTTTTT. Translating gives CSVRQPNEKLFF.

This clone has only a few counts. The rearrangement uses TRBV10-2 and TRBJ1-1, with TRBD1 identical over 8 bases. The V gene end was trimmed by 0 bases and the J gene end by 0 bases; junction bases not matched to a gene: 6. This CDR3 is 17 amino acids long. Germline lookup yields CDR1 WSHSY and CDR2 SAAADI. CDR3 sequence reads: CASSESAHRGMNTEAFF. The CDR3, as DNA: TGCGCCAGCAGTGAGTCTGCCCACAGGGGGATGAACACTGAAGCTTTCTTT.

The CDR3 is CASSPGTSGNEQFF. CDR3 DNA: TGTGCCAGTAGTCCTGGGACTAGCGGGAATGAGCAGTTCTTC. The V call is TRBV19, the J call TRBJ2-1, with 12 bases matching TRBD2. From germline, CDR1 is LNHDA and CDR2 SQIVND (reference sequence). CDR3 length: 14 amino acids. The J segment lost 7 bases and the V segment lost 5 bases, leaving 3 bases of the junction unmatched.

The chain uses TRBV4-2 and TRBJ2-5; the D gene is possibly TRBD2 (6 bases). Germline values: CDR1 LGHNA, CDR2 YNFKEQ. V lost 0 bases, J lost 4 bases, and 18 bases lay in between. CDR3 length: 17 amino acids. The CDR3 DNA reads as TGTGCCAGCAGCCAAGATGCTATAAGGGAGGAGGTAGAGACCCAGTACTTC. As protein: CASSQDAIREEVETQYF.

This rearrangement joins TRBV11-2 to TRBJ1-2; 9 bases line up with TRBD1. CDR1 SGHAT and CDR2 FQNNGV come from the germline V gene. The CDR3 length is 15 residues. Germline trimming cut 4 bases from V and 9 bases from J; bases unmatched to any gene: 12. CDR3 in DNA: TGTGCCAGCAGCTCAGCTGACAGGGGGGTTGGGAGCTACACCTTC. It is translated as CASSSADRGVGSYTF.

The chain joins TRBV29-1 to TRBJ2-6; maybe TRBD1 (6 bases). Trimming stripped 5 bases from V and 2 bases from J, with 10 bases between. Germline CDR1 is SQVTM and CDR2 is ANQGSEA. This CDR3 comprises 14 residues. Here the CDR3 reads CSVHTGTGANVLTF. CDR3 coding DNA: TGCAGCGTTCATACAGGGACTGGGGCCAACGTCCTGACTTTC.

The chain employs TRBV4-3 and TRBJ2-7; possible D gene TRBD1, 6 bases. This CDR3 is 15 amino acids long. Germline lookup yields CDR1 LGHNA and CDR2 YSLEER. The V and J ends lost 3 bases and 3 bases respectively, with 15 bases between them. The CDR3 DNA is TGCGCCAGCAGCCAGAGCAGGGACACGCACTACGAGCAGTACTTC. Protein sequence: CASSQSRDTHYEQYF.

This sequence joins TRBV11-1 and TRBJ2-1; perhaps TRBD2 as D (5 bases). Germline loops: CDR1 SGHAT, CDR2 FQDESV (reference sequence). The germline V and J ends were trimmed by 2 bases and 7 bases, with 15 bases remaining between them. The CDR3 spans 15 residues. This chain's CDR3 is CASSLNGERGNEQFF. As DNA, the CDR3 is TGTGCCAGCAGCTTAAACGGGGAACGTGGGAATGAGCAGTTCTTC. The full variable domain, in which reference TRBV11-1 and TRBJ2-1 provide the parts outside the CDR3, is EAEVAQSPRYKITEKSQAVAFWCDPISGHATLYWYRQILGQGPELLVQFQDESVVDDSQLPKDRFSAERLKGVDSTLKIQPAELGDSAMYLCASSLNGERGNEQFFGPGTRLTVL.

The chain recombines TRBV7-8 with TRBJ2-7; 7 bases are a match to TRBD2. Trimming removed 1 base from V and 4 bases from J; junction bases left unmatched: 7. CDR1 is SGHVS, CDR2 FQNEAQ, per germline. The CDR3 has 15 amino acids. CDR3 bases: TGTGCCAGCAGCTTAGGTTCTAGCGGAGGGTACGAGCAGTACTTC. Encoded protein: CASSLGSSGGYEQYF. The full variable domain, in which reference TRBV7-8 and TRBJ2-7 provide the parts outside the CDR3, is GAGVSQSPRYKVAKRGQDVALRCDPISGHVSLFWYQQALGQGPEFLTYFQNEAQLDKSGLPSDRFFAERPEGSVSTLKIQRTQQEDSAVYLCASSLGSSGGYEQYFGPGTRLTVT.

The chain is built from TRBV6-5 and TRBJ2-7, with a tentative D call TRBD2 (5 bases). V was trimmed by 2 bases and J by 6 bases, leaving 11 bases between them. Per germline, CDR1 MNHEY and CDR2 SVGAGI. The CDR3 is 13 amino acids. The CDR3, as DNA: TGTGCCAGCAGTTACGCGCGTCGGGGCGAGCAGTACTTC. Protein product: CASSYARRGEQYF.

The V call is TRBV5-6, the J call TRBJ1-1, with D tentatively TRBD1 (5 bases). V was pared by 1 base and J by 4 bases, with 17 bases between. Germline V CDR1 and CDR2: SGHDT, YYEEEE. This CDR3 contains 16 residues. The DNA of the CDR3 is TGTGCCAGCAGCTTGATTCAGGTCGCGGGGGGCACTGAAGCTTTCTTT. This sequence encodes CASSLIQVAGGTEAFF.

This clone has just one count. The CDR3 loop is CASSLQGGSYEQYF. CDR3 DNA sequence: TGTGCCAGCAGCCTACAGGGGGGCTCCTACGAGCAGTACTTC. The J gene is TRBJ2-7, the V gene TRBV7-3; 8 bases are shared with TRBD1. The ends lost 5 bases at V and 0 bases at J; junction bases unmatched: 3. CDR3 size: 14 residues. Germline CDR1 and CDR2: SGHTA and FQGTGA.

V usage is TRBV28 and J usage is TRBJ1-5; D is undetermined. The V and J ends lost 3 bases and 1 base respectively, with 7 bases between them. The CDR3 runs 14 residues. CDR1 is MDHEN, CDR2 SYDVKM, per germline. CDR3 in amino acids: CASSLGGSNQPQHF. The DNA of the CDR3 is TGTGCCAGCAGTTTGGGAGGGAGCAATCAGCCCCAGCATTTT.

This chain links TRBV28 with TRBJ2-5; a possible D gene is TRBD2 (7 bases). Near its end, the DNA agrees better with TRBJ2-7, so the J call may be wrong. CDR3 size: 14 residues. CDR1 is MDHEN, CDR2 SYDVKM, per germline. Here the CDR3 DNA reads TGTGCCATAGAGGGGGGGAGTAAGACCTACGAGCAGTACTTC. It codes for CAIEGGSKTYEQYF.

This clone was picked up one time. This rearrangement joins TRBV6-5 to TRBJ2-6, with TRBD2 as a possible D gene (6 bases). Per germline, CDR1 MNHEY and CDR2 SVGAGI. The CDR3 runs 15 residues. V was pared by 2 bases and J by 4 bases, with 9 bases between. CDR3 DNA sequence: TGTGCCAGCAGTTACAGGGGACTCGGGGCCAACGTCCTGACTTTC. Protein: CASSYRGLGANVLTF.

J is TRBJ1-4 and V is TRBV30, with D unclear. Trimming stripped 3 bases from V and 0 bases from J, with 8 bases between. The CDR3 has 14 amino acids. Germline-derived CDR1 and CDR2 are GTSNPN and SVGIG (reference sequence). Here the CDR3 DNA reads TGTGCCTGGAGCAGGTCCACAACTAATGAAAAACTGTTTTTT. The encoded protein is CAWSRSTTNEKLFF.

V gene TRBV18 combines with J gene TRBJ2-5; possible D gene TRBD1, 5 bases. The tail of the sequence fits TRBJ2-7 better, so the J call may be wrong. In germline, CDR1 is KGHSH, CDR2 LQKENI. The CDR3 contains 13 residues. The CDR3 nucleotides read TGTGCCAGCTCACCCCGACAGACCTACGAGCAGTACTTC. Translating it yields CASSPRQTYEQYF.